A single sample is the source of the 17 T cell receptor beta chains below, sequenced in a study of blood T cell repertoires in COVID-19. Some clones are missing from TCRdb's copy, which holds only in-frame ones; the method was immunoSEQ multiplex PCR. The sample includes approximately 140,000 clones, approximately 84% of them seen just once. Sequencing was done on a sample of PBMCs or T cells enriched from blood (not recorded which). The receptors originated from a man between 50 and 59 years old in a cohort exposed to, infected with or recovered from COVID-19 (not recorded which).

This chain links TRBV12-3 or TRBV12-4 with TRBJ2-5; 7 bases fit TRBD1. The CDR3 runs to 13 residues. The V and J ends lost 6 bases and 6 bases, in that order; junction bases with no gene match: 7. For the CDR3, the DNA is TGTGCCAGCAGGACCGACAGGGTTCAGACCCAGTACTTC. Amino acids: CASRTDRVQTQYF.

V and J are TRBV7-2 and TRBJ1-6; 9 nucleotides agree with TRBD1. CDR1 is SGHTA, CDR2 FQGNSA, per germline. The CDR3 has 15 amino acids. With V trimmed by 3 bases and J by 7 bases, 4 bases remained unmatched. CDR3 amino acids: CASSLDRGGNSPLHF. The CDR3 region has the DNA TGTGCCAGCAGCTTGGACAGGGGTGGGAATTCACCCCTCCACTTT.

The rearrangement links TRBV18 to TRBJ2-3, with D perhaps TRBD2 (6 bases). The V gene's germline CDR1 is KGHSH and CDR2 LQKENI. The CDR3 spans 15 residues. Trimming stripped 2 bases from V and 0 bases from J, with 9 bases between. This CDR3 is CASSPGTFSTDTQYF. CDR3 DNA: TGTGCCAGCTCACCAGGGACTTTTAGCACAGATACGCAGTATTTT.

CDR3 nucleotides: TGTGCCAGTAGGAACTTACTCGACAGGGGAAACGGCACAGATACGCAGTATTTT. Protein sequence: CASRNLLDRGNGTDTQYF. The chain uses TRBV19 and TRBJ2-3; 8 bases are shared with TRBD1. J gave up 1 base and V 6 bases, and 15 bases lay outside the gene matches. The CDR3 length is 18 residues. Germline CDR1 and CDR2: LNHDA and SQIVND (reference sequence).

The V call is TRBV4-3, the J call TRBJ2-1, with 7 bases aligning to TRBD2. V lost 4 bases to trimming and J lost 0 bases; unmatched junction nucleotides: 12. Germline lookup yields CDR1 LGHNA and CDR2 YSLEER. The CDR3 consists of 18 residues. The CDR3 DNA follows: TGCGCCAGCAGCCGAGCTAGGGCTAGCGGCAGCTCCTACAATGAGCAGTTCTTC. Protein sequence: CASSRARASGSSYNEQFF.

The chain is built from TRBV2 and TRBJ2-5, with TRBD1 identical over 7 bases. Germline V gives CDR1 SNHLY, CDR2 FYNNEI. CDR3 length: 16 residues. J was trimmed by 0 bases and V by 2 bases; bases with no gene match: 6. This chain's CDR3 is CASSEPQGDNQETQYF. CDR3 bases: TGTGCCAGCAGTGAACCGCAGGGGGACAACCAAGAGACCCAGTACTTC.

The CDR3 sequence: CASSVYSTNTGELFF. CDR3 nucleotides: TGTGCCAGCAGCGTATATAGTACGAACACCGGGGAGCTGTTTTTT. The rearrangement joins TRBV9 to TRBJ2-2; D not certain. The V end was cut by 1 base, the J end by 0 bases, with 7 bases between. CDR3 size: 15 residues. Looked up from germline, CDR1 is SGDLS and CDR2 is YYNGEE.

This clone was seen more than once but under ten times. The rearrangement joins TRBV5-6 to TRBJ1-1; D is ambiguous. The CDR3 totals 13 residues. In germline, CDR1 is SGHDT, CDR2 YYEEEE. Trimming cost V 2 bases and J 1 base, with 6 bases left between them. This CDR3 is CASSFGGNTEAFF. In DNA form, the CDR3 reads TGTGCCAGCAGCTTTGGAGGGAACACTGAAGCTTTCTTT.

This clone came up once. This chain joins TRBV6-6 and TRBJ2-7, with 10 nucleotides matching TRBD2. The germline CDR1 and CDR2 sequences are MNHNY and SVGAGI (reference sequence). Trimming cost V 7 bases and J 6 bases; bases outside gene matches: 15. The CDR3 loop spans 16 amino acids. The CDR3 is CASTTGAGGRASEQYF. For the CDR3, the DNA is TGTGCCAGCACCACGGGAGCGGGGGGGCGGGCTAGCGAGCAGTACTTC.

This clone was found once. This rearrangement joins TRBV6-6 to TRBJ1-2, with 7 bases aligning to TRBD1. CDR1 is MNHNY and CDR2 is SVGAGI in the germline V gene (reference sequence). The V gene end was trimmed by 6 bases and the J gene end by 4 bases; junction bases not matched to a gene: 14. The CDR3 consists of 16 residues. CDR3 sequence reads: CASSQGQTNLRYGYTF. In DNA, the CDR3 is TGTGCCAGCAGCCAGGGACAGACAAATCTCCGCTATGGCTACACCTTC.

The J gene is TRBJ2-3, the V gene TRBV1; the D call TRBD2 from the table was never checked on the DNA. TRBV1 is a listed pseudogene. This CDR3 is built from 16 residues. For the CDR3, the DNA is TGCACCAGCAGCCCGGGACTAGCGCGTCGCACAGATACGCAGTATTTT. Amino acid sequence: CTSSPGLARRTDTQYF.

The gene calls are TRBV12-5 and TRBJ2-7; D unclear. Germline values: CDR1 LGHNT, CDR2 FRNRAP. This CDR3 comprises 15 residues. V was shortened by 3 bases and J by 2 bases, with 14 bases between the two germline ends. In nucleotides, the CDR3 is TGTGCTAGTGGTTTCCCCTGGGTAGCTGCCTACGAGCAGTACTTC. Translation: CASGFPWVAAYEQYF.

This clone appeared a few times. The rearrangement uses TRBV6-5 and TRBJ2-5; 7 positions match TRBD2. Per germline, CDR1 MNHEY and CDR2 SVGAGI. This CDR3 comprises 14 residues. J lost 6 bases, V lost 8 bases, and 12 bases had no gene match. CDR3 sequence (DNA): TGTGCCAGCCACACGCCGGGGGGAGGGAAGACCCAGTACTTC. It specifies CASHTPGGGKTQYF.

The genes are TRBV4-3 and TRBJ1-5; possibly TRBD1 for D (5 bases). The V gene's germline CDR1 is LGHNA and CDR2 YSLEER. V dropped 0 bases and J dropped 4 bases, with 10 bases sitting between them. The CDR3 loop spans 15 amino acids. CDR3 nucleotides: TGCGCCAGCAGCCAAGATCTGACAGTGAATCAGCCCCAGCATTTT. Residues: CASSQDLTVNQPQHF.

This chain joins TRBV28 and TRBJ1-5, with 8 bases matching TRBD1. After removal of 6 bases from V and 6 bases from J, the junction contained 7 bases not matched to a gene. Looked up from germline, CDR1 is MDHEN and CDR2 is SYDVKM. The CDR3 has 14 amino acids. This chain's CDR3 is CASSPGTGGQPQHF. The CDR3 bases are TGTGCCAGCAGCCCCGGGACAGGAGGTCAGCCCCAGCATTTT.

V is TRBV7-9 and J is TRBJ1-1; D perhaps matches TRBD1 (5 bases). The germline V gene encodes CDR1 SEHNR and CDR2 FQNEAQ (reference sequence). Trimming shortened V by 4 bases and J by 1 base, and 13 bases separated the two germline ends. This CDR3 has 15 amino acids. CDR3 residues: CASSSSRGGNTEAFF. As DNA, the CDR3 is TGTGCCAGCAGCTCCTCCCGCGGGGGGAACACTGAAGCTTTCTTT.

This clone is a singleton in its sample. The chain combines TRBV28 with TRBJ2-2; D is perhaps TRBD2 (5 bases). CDR1 and CDR2 (germline): MDHEN, SYDVKM. This CDR3 region has 16 residues. The V and J ends lost 5 bases and 4 bases respectively, with 17 bases between them. DNA for the CDR3: TGTGCCAGCAGTCCCCGAGGGTGGCCCCTCACCGGGGAGCTGTTTTTT. This translates into CASSPRGWPLTGELFF.